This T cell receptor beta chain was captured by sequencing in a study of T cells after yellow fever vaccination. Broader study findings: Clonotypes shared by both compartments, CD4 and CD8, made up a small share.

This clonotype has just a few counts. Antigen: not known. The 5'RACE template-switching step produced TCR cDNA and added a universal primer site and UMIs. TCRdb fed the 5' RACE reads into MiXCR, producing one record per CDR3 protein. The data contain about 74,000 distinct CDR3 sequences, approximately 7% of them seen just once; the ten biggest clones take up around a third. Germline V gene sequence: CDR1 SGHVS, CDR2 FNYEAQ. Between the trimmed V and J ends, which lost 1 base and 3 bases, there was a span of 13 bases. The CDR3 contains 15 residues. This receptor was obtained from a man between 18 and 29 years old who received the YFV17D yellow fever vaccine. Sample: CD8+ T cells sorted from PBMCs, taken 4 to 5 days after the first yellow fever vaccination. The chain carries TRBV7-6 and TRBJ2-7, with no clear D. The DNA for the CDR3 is TGTGCCAGCAGCTTAGGAGTAGGACGGCTCTACGAGCAGTACTTC. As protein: CASSLGVGRLYEQYF.